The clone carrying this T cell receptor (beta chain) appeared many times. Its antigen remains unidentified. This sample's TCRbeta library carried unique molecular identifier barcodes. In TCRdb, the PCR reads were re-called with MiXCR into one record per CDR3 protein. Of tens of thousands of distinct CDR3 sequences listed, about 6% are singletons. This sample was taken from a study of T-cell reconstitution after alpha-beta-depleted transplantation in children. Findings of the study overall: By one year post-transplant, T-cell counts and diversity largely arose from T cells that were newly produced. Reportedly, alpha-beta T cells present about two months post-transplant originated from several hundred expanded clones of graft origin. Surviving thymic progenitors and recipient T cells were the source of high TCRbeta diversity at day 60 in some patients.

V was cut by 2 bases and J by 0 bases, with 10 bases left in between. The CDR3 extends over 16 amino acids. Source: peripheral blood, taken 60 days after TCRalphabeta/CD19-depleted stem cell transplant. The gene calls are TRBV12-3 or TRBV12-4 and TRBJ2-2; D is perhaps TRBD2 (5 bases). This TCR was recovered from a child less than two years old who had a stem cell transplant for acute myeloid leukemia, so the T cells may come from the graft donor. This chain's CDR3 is CASSLMVGANTGELFF. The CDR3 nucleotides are TGTGCCAGCAGTTTAATGGTCGGGGCGAACACCGGGGAGCTGTTTTTT.